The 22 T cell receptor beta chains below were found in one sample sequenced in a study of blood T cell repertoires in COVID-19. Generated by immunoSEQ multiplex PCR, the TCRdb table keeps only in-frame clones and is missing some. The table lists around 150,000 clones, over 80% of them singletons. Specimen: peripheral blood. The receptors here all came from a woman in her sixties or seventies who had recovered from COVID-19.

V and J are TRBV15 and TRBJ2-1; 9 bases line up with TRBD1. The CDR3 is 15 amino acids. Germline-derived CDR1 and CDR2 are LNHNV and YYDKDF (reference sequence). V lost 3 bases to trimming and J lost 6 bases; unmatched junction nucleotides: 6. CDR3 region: CATSRDRGTSNEQFF. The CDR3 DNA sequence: TGTGCCACCAGCAGGGACAGGGGAACGTCCAATGAGCAGTTCTTC.

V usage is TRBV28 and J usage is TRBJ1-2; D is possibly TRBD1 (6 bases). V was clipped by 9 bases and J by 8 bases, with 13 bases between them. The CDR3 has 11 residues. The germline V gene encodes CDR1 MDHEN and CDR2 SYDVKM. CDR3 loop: CASFSGEGYTF. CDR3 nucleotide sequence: TGTGCCAGTTTCTCAGGGGAAGGCTACACCTTC.

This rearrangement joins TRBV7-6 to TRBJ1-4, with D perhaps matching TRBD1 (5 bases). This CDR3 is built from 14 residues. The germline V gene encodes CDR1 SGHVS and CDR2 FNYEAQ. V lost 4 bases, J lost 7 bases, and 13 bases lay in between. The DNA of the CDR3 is TGTGCCAGCAGCTCCCCAGGGAATGTTGAAAAACTGTTTTTT. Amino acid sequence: CASSSPGNVEKLFF.

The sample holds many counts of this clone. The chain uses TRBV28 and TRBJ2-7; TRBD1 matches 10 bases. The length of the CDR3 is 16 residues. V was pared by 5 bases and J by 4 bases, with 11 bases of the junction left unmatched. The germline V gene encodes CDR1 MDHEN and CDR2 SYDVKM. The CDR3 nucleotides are TGTGCCAGCAGTACCGCCGGGACAGGGGTTTTTTACGAGCAGTACTTC. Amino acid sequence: CASSTAGTGVFYEQYF. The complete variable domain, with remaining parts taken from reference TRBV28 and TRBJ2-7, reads DVKVTQSSRYLVKRTGEKVFLECVQDMDHENMFWYRQDPGLGLRLIYFSYDVKMKEKGDIPEGYSVSREKKERFSLILESASTNQTSMYLCASSTAGTGVFYEQYFGPGTRLTVT.

CDR3 sequence reads: CASTLRGWNTEAFF. For the CDR3, the DNA is TGTGCCAGCACCCTACGAGGGTGGAACACTGAAGCTTTCTTT. V is TRBV6-6 and J is TRBJ1-1; unclear D gene. Trimming removed 7 bases from V and 1 base from J, with 13 bases in between. CDR1 and CDR2 from the germline V gene are MNHNY and SVGAGI (reference sequence). The CDR3 runs to 14 residues.

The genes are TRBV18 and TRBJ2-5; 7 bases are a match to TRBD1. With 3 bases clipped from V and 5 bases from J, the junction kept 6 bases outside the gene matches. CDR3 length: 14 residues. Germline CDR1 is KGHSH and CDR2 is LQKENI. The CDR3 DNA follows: TGTGCCAGCTCACCTCAGGGGGTCCGGGAGACCCAGTACTTC. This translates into CASSPQGVRETQYF.

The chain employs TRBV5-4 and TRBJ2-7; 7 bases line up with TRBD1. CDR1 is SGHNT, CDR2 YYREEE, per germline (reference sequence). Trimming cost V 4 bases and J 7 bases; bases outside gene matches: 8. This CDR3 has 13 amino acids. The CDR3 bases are TGTGCCAGCAGCCCCGGACAGGATAGGGAGCAGTACTTC. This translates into CASSPGQDREQYF.

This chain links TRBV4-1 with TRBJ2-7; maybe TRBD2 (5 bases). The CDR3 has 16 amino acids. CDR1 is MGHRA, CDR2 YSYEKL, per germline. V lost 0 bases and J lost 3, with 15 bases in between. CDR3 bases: TGCGCCAGCAGCCAAGAAACCCAAAGGGCGGGCTACGAGCAGTACTTC. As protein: CASSQETQRAGYEQYF.

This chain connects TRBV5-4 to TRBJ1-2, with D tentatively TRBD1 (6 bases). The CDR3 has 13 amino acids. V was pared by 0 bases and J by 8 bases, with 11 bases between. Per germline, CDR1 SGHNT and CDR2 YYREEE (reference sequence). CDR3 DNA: TGTGCCAGCAGCTTGGATTGGGGGGGCGGCTACACCTTC. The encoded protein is CASSLDWGGGYTF.

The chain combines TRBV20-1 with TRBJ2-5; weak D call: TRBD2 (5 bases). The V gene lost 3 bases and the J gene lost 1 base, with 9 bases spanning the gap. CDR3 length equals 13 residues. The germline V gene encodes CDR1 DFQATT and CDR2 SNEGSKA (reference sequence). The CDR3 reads CSASRLAQETQYF. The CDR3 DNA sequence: TGCAGTGCTAGTCGGCTAGCCCAAGAGACCCAGTACTTC.

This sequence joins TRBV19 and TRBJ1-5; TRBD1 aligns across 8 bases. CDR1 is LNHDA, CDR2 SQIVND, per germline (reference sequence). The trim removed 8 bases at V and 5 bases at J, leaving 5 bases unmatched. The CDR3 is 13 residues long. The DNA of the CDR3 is TGTGCCAGTCGACAGGGGAGCGATCAGCCCCAGCATTTT. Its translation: CASRQGSDQPQHF.

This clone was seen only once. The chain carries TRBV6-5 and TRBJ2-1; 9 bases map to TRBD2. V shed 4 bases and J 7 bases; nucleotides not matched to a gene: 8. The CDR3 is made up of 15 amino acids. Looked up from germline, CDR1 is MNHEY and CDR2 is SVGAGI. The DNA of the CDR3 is TGTGCCAGCAGTTTCCGACCGACTAGCGGTAATGAGCAGTTCTTC. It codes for CASSFRPTSGNEQFF.

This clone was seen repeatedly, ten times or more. The DNA of the CDR3 is TGTGCCAGCTCACCATTCGCCAGCTCTGGAAACACCATATATTTT. Translated, it gives CASSPFASSGNTIYF. The chain employs TRBV18 and TRBJ1-3; unclear D gene. The CDR3 is 15 residues long. Trimming cost V 2 bases and J 0 bases, with 8 bases left between them. Germline CDR1 is KGHSH and CDR2 is LQKENI.

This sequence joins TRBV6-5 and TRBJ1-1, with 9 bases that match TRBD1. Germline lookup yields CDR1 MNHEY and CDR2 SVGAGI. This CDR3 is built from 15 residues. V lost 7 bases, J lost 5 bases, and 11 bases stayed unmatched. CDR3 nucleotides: TGTGCCAGCAAGATACAGGGGGCGATGTTAACTGAAGCTTTCTTT. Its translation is CASKIQGAMLTEAFF.

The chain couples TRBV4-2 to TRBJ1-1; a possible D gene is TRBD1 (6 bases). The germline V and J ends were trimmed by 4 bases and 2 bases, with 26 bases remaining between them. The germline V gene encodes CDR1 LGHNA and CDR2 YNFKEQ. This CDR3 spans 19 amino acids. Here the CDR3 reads CASSPDPTTGSLGNTEAFF. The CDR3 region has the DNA TGTGCCAGCAGCCCCGACCCCACCACAGGGTCCTTGGGAAACACTGAAGCTTTCTTT.

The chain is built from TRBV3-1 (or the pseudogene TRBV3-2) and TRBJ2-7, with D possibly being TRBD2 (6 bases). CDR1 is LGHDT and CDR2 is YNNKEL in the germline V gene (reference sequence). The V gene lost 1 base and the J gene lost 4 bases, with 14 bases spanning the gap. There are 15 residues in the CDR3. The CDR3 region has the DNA TGTGCCAGCAGCCAAGGCTGGGGAGGTCCATACGAGCAGTACTTC. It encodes CASSQGWGGPYEQYF.

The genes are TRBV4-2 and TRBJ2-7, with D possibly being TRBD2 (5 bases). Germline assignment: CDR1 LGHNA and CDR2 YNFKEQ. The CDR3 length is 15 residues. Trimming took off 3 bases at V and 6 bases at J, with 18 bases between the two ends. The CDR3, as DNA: TGTGCCAGCAGCCAGAGAGCGTCGGCGGGTCGCGAGCAGTACTTC. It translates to CASSQRASAGREQYF.

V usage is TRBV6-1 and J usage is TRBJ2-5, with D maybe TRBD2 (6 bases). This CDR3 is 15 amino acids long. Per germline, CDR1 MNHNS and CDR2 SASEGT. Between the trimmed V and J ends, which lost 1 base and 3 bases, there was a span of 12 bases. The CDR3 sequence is CASSEGGSGKETQYF. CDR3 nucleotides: TGTGCCAGCAGTGAAGGGGGTAGCGGTAAAGAGACCCAGTACTTC.

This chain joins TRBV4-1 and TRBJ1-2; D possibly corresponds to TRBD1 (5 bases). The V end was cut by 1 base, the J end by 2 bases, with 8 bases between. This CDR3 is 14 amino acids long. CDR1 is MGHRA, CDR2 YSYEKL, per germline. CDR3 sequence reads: CASSQGNRNYGYTF. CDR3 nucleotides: TGCGCCAGCAGCCAAGGAAACAGGAACTATGGCTACACCTTC.

The CDR3 DNA follows: TGTGCCAGCAGGGAGACTCTAGCGGGGGGGCCGAGAACCGGGGAGCTGTTTTTT. It specifies CASRETLAGGPRTGELFF. The chain couples TRBV2 to TRBJ2-2; 12 nucleotides align to TRBD2. Germline V gives CDR1 SNHLY, CDR2 FYNNEI. The CDR3 is 18 residues long. V shed 6 bases, J shed 5 bases, and the junction held 13 bases outside the gene matches.

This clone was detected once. In DNA, the CDR3 is TGCGCCAGCAGCCAAGTGGGGACAGGGGCTAATGAGCAGTACTTC. Protein product: CASSQVGTGANEQYF. J is TRBJ2-7 and V is TRBV4-1, with 10 bases matching TRBD1. V dropped 1 base and J dropped 7; count of bases not matched to a gene: 7. Germline V CDR1 and CDR2: MGHRA, YSYEKL. The CDR3 extends over 15 amino acids.

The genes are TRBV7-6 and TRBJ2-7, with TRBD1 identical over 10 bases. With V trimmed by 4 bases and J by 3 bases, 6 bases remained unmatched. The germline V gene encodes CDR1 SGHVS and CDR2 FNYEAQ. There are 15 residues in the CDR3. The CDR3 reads CASSSMRTGGYEQYF. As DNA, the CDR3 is TGTGCCAGCAGCTCTATGCGGACAGGGGGCTACGAGCAGTACTTC.